These T cell receptor beta chains were read from a single sample in a study of blood T cell repertoires in COVID-19. Here immunoSEQ multiplex PCR was the method, and the copy in TCRdb shows in-frame clones only, minus some. The table has approximately 200,000 clones, more than 65% seen once; the top ten hold 2.3%. The material sequenced was peripheral blood. The receptor source for this set is a woman aged 55-70 years with acute or convalescent COVID-19. CDR3s include the opening cysteine and the closing phenylalanine or tryptophan. D genes are given only for firm matches. Not all rows give a size; the values are once, few, many and, for expanded clones, a class.

d_call	v_call	clone_size	j_call	cdr3_aa	cdr3_nt
TRBD1	TRBV5-1	-	TRBJ2-7	CASSLSGQGYSYEQYF	TGCGCCAGCAGCTTGTCAGGACAGGGGTACTCCTACGAGCAGTACTTC
-	TRBV10-3	-	TRBJ2-7	CAIRLNRSYEQYF	TGTGCCATCAGGTTGAACAGGTCCTACGAGCAGTACTTC
-	TRBV5-1	-	TRBJ1-1	CASSLIQNTEAFF	TGCGCCAGCAGCTTGATCCAAAACACTGAAGCTTTCTTT
TRBD2	TRBV20-1	-	TRBJ2-2	CPREGSGELFF	TGCCCGAGGGAGGGGTCCGGGGAGCTGTTTTTT
TRBD1	TRBV7-8	few	TRBJ1-6	CASSLKQGNSPLHF	TGTGCCAGCAGCTTAAAACAGGGGAACTCACCCCTCCACTTT
TRBD2	TRBV10-1	once	TRBJ2-7	CASSEQGDTRTSGGPYEQYF	TGCGCCAGCAGTGAGCAAGGGGACACCAGGACTAGCGGGGGGCCCTACGAGCAGTACTTC
TRBD2	TRBV27	-	TRBJ2-3	CASSPLAGGFTDTQYF	TGTGCCAGCAGTCCACTAGCGGGGGGCTTCACAGATACGCAGTATTTT
-	TRBV4-3	-	TRBJ1-1	CASSQDPQGGNTEAFF	TGCGCCAGCAGCCAAGACCCCCAGGGCGGGAACACTGAAGCTTTCTTT
-	TRBV4-1	-	TRBJ1-5	CASSQVFMSGYSNQPQHF	TGCGCCAGCAGCCAAGTATTTATGTCGGGTTATAGCAATCAGCCCCAGCATTTT
-	TRBV6-5	-	TRBJ2-5	CASSSFVETQYF	TGTGCCAGCAGCTCGTTTGTGGAGACCCAGTACTTC
TRBD1	TRBV7-6	-	TRBJ2-1	CASSQPGQGTGEQFF	TGTGCCAGCAGCCAACCGGGACAGGGGACCGGTGAGCAGTTCTTC
-	TRBV19	-	TRBJ1-1	CASSIEIVRNTEAFF	TGTGCCAGTAGTATAGAAATCGTCCGGAACACTGAAGCTTTCTTT
TRBD1	TRBV7-2	once	TRBJ1-5	CASSLVGGTGYQPQHF	TGTGCCAGCAGCTTAGTCGGGGGGACAGGGTATCAGCCCCAGCATTTT
TRBD2	TRBV4-2	-	TRBJ2-7	CASSQGTSGVYEQYF	TGTGCCAGCAGCCAAGGCACTAGCGGGGTCTACGAGCAGTACTTC
-	TRBV10-3	few	TRBJ2-7	CAISDQGSYEQYF	TGTGCCATCAGTGACCAGGGTTCCTACGAGCAGTACTTC
TRBD1	TRBV5-1	few	TRBJ2-7	CASSRTDRGYEQYF	TGCGCCAGCAGCAGAACGGACAGGGGTTACGAGCAGTACTTC
-	TRBV19	-	TRBJ2-1	CASSIALGQGKGSYNEQFF	TGTGCCAGTAGTATAGCCCTCGGGCAGGGAAAAGGCTCCTACAATGAGCAGTTCTTC
-	TRBV5-6	-	TRBJ1-5	CASSPWAGRNQPQHF	TGTGCCAGCAGCCCGTGGGCAGGGAGGAATCAGCCCCAGCATTTT
TRBD2	TRBV7-8	-	TRBJ2-1	CASSLGAGSSYNEQFF	TGTGCCAGCAGCTTAGGAGCGGGGAGCTCCTACAATGAGCAGTTCTTC
-	TRBV6-1	-	TRBJ1-6	CASSELRGRNSPLHF	TGTGCCAGCAGTGAACTTAGAGGCCGCAATTCACCCCTCCACTTT
TRBD2	TRBV7-2	-	TRBJ2-5	CASSPDTSDSTQYF	TGTGCCAGCAGCCCAGATACTAGCGATTCGACCCAGTACTTC
TRBD1	TRBV5-4	-	TRBJ2-7	CASSLPGQGAYEQYF	TGTGCCAGCAGCCTACCGGGACAGGGGGCCTACGAGCAGTACTTC
TRBD1	TRBV7-9	-	TRBJ2-1	CASSLVSAGGGNEQFF	TGTGCCAGCAGCTTAGTATCGGCAGGGGGCGGGAATGAGCAGTTCTTC
TRBD2	TRBV4-2	-	TRBJ2-3	CASSQDSGTSLDTQYF	TGTGCCAGCAGCCAAGACTCCGGGACTAGCTTAGATACGCAGTATTTT
TRBD2	TRBV6-1	-	TRBJ2-7	CASSEQLAGGPYEQYF	TGTGCCAGCAGTGAACAACTAGCGGGGGGGCCCTACGAGCAGTACTTC
-	TRBV6-5	few	TRBJ1-2	CASSYRSGGYGYTF	TGTGCCAGCAGTTACCGGTCCGGGGGTTATGGCTACACCTTC
-	TRBV10-3	-	TRBJ2-7	CAISESQGGGSYEQYF	TGTGCCATCAGTGAGTCCCAGGGAGGGGGCTCCTACGAGCAGTACTTC
TRBD2	TRBV9	-	TRBJ2-1	CASSVGSGAGEGNEQFF	TGTGCCAGCAGCGTAGGCTCCGGGGCCGGGGAGGGCAATGAGCAGTTCTTC
-	TRBV2	few	TRBJ1-5	CASSESGEVQPQHF	TGTGCCAGCAGTGAATCGGGGGAGGTTCAGCCCCAGCATTTT
-	TRBV6-5	-	TRBJ2-7	CASRGPATPYEQYF	TGTGCCAGCAGGGGGCCCGCTACCCCCTACGAGCAGTACTTC
-	TRBV4-1	-	TRBJ1-2	CASSQDEAVSNYGYTF	TGCGCCAGCAGCCAAGATGAGGCGGTTTCAAACTATGGCTACACCTTC
-	TRBV6-5	-	TRBJ1-5	CASRLGAYGNQPQHF	TGTGCCAGCCGGTTGGGGGCCTATGGCAATCAGCCCCAGCATTTT
TRBD2	TRBV11-2	-	TRBJ2-3	CASRFSGGAPDTQYF	TGTGCCAGCAGGTTTAGCGGGGGGGCCCCAGATACGCAGTATTTT
-	TRBV18	-	TRBJ1-5	CASSPSQGRDQPQHF	TGTGCCAGCTCGCCCAGTCAGGGTAGGGATCAGCCCCAGCATTTT
TRBD1	TRBV27	few	TRBJ1-2	CASSYLQRQGAIGGGYTF	TGTGCCAGCAGTTACCTCCAACGACAGGGGGCTATAGGCGGTGGCTACACCTTC
TRBD1	TRBV29-1	-	TRBJ1-1	CSVAGTGNSEAFF	TGCAGCGTGGCCGGGACAGGGAACTCAGAAGCTTTCTTT
-	TRBV10-1	-	TRBJ1-4	CASPRTNNEKLFF	TGCGCCAGCCCTAGGACAAATAATGAAAAACTGTTTTTT
TRBD2	TRBV5-4	once	TRBJ2-5	CASSLTSGVPETQYF	TGTGCCAGCAGCTTGACTAGCGGGGTTCCAGAGACCCAGTACTTC
-	TRBV12-3/TRBV12-4	-	TRBJ2-1	CASSLGSNEQFF	TGTGCCAGCAGTTTAGGGAGCAATGAGCAGTTCTTC
-	TRBV5-8	-	TRBJ1-2	CASSLVPTDYGYTF	TGTGCCAGCAGCTTGGTCCCGACAGACTATGGCTACACCTTC
TRBD1	TRBV6-5	-	TRBJ2-1	CASRNTGAYNEQFF	TGTGCCAGCAGAAACACAGGGGCCTACAATGAGCAGTTCTTC
-	TRBV30	-	TRBJ2-1	CAWSVLGGYNEQFF	TGTGCCTGGAGTGTACTCGGGGGCTACAATGAGCAGTTCTTC
-	TRBV4-1	-	TRBJ2-2	CASSQGTGFTLFF	TGCGCCAGCAGTCAAGGGACGGGGTTTACGCTGTTTTTT
TRBD2	TRBV7-9	-	TRBJ2-1	CASSLTAGGTYNEQFF	TGTGCCAGCAGCTTAACAGCGGGGGGAACCTACAATGAGCAGTTCTTC
-	TRBV27	-	TRBJ1-2	CASSLDRFYGYTF	TGTGCCAGCAGTTTAGACAGATTCTATGGCTACACCTTC
-	TRBV2	-	TRBJ2-3	CASSAVASTDTQYF	TGTGCCAGCAGTGCGGTTGCTAGCACAGATACGCAGTATTTT
TRBD1	TRBV7-3	once	TRBJ2-6	CASSLGTGGHVLTF	TGTGCCAGCAGCTTAGGTACAGGGGGCCACGTCCTGACTTTC
-	TRBV2	-	TRBJ1-2	CASSDENRVSNGYTF	TGTGCCAGCAGTGACGAAAACAGGGTTTCTAATGGCTACACCTTC
TRBD1	TRBV19	-	TRBJ2-7	CASSSRDRAYEQYF	TGTGCCAGTAGTAGCCGGGACAGAGCCTACGAGCAGTACTTC
TRBD1	TRBV19	-	TRBJ2-1	CASRGQVDNEQFF	TGTGCCAGCAGGGGACAGGTAGACAATGAGCAGTTCTTC
-	TRBV4-3	-	TRBJ2-5	CASSQEDSGRTQYF	TGCGCCAGCAGCCAAGAGGACAGCGGTAGGACCCAGTACTTC